This T cell receptor beta chain was sequenced in a study of shared clonotypes between healthy human individuals. Study overall: The donors, two women and a few men, were aged 18 to 49. The study's findings and limits: Generally, naive subsets came out with larger estimated richness than memory subsets.

Only Caucasian adults living in Nashville, Tennessee made up the donor group. Note on this clone: The antigen is undetermined.

V lost 4 bases and J lost 4, with 16 bases in between. The CDR3 sequence is 16 residues long. Germline V CDR1 and CDR2: LGHNA, YNFKEQ. The sorted-subset replicate PCRs were given 200 ng DNA, which is 30,000 or so T cell genomes. Assay used: immunoSEQ multiplex PCR; TCRdb lists only in-frame clones, some missing. The table shows 2 million to 2.5 million clones, with 92% occurring only once. This TCR was sampled from a man younger than 30 in good health. Some clones in this sample may be carry-over from other donors' samples. V gene TRBV4-2 combines with J gene TRBJ2-2, with D unclear. Sequenced sample: naive CD4+ T cells from PBMCs. Specified subset: CD45RA+ positively selected. The CDR3 loop reads CASSPGPRVLTGELFF. For the CDR3, the DNA is TGTGCCAGCAGCCCCGGGCCGCGCGTGCTCACCGGGGAGCTGTTTTTT.